This TCR beta chain stems from a study of T-cell memory formation after mild COVID-19. Study in general: TCR clusters mostly belonged to single donors.

TCRdb passed the 5' RACE reads through MiXCR, listing each CDR3 protein once. This sample has over 15,000 distinct CDR3 sequences, with 20% to 30% found just once. This clonotype was seen more than once but under ten times. With 0 bases clipped from V and 4 bases from J, the junction kept 5 bases outside the gene matches. The CDR3 runs to 15 residues. CDR1 is SGHNT, CDR2 YYREEE, per germline (reference sequence). This clonotype originated in a man aged 18 to 35 who had mild COVID-19 (a few samples of this study predate the infection). Cell type and time point are not known. Sequencing was performed on PBMCs or a T cell subset sorted from them (not recorded which). The chain recombines TRBV5-4 with TRBJ1-2; 8 bases are a match to TRBD1. This chain's CDR3 is CASSLAGGFVYGYTF. DNA of the CDR3: TGTGCCAGCAGCTTGGCAGGGGGCTTCGTCTATGGCTACACCTTC.